What follows is one T cell receptor beta chain and its context. Addition of a universal primer site occurred through template switching, and cDNA carried unique molecular identifiers. TCRdb analysed the 5' RACE reads with MiXCR anew, one entry per CDR3 protein. Of about 220,000 distinct CDR3 sequences detected, approximately 8.3% appear once; the ten largest clones hold approximately 2%. This specimen belongs to a study of identical twins. These data were also reused for a study on yellow fever vaccine responses in identical twins.

Sequencing was done on a sample of memory (CD45RO+) T cells sorted from blood. This receptor was identified in a woman aged 18-29 years in good health.

CDR3: CASSQVGGGIYEQYF. The CDR3 DNA reads TGTGCCAGCAGCCAAGTGGGAGGGGGGATTTACGAGCAGTACTTC. The chain employs TRBV3-1 and TRBJ2-7; perhaps TRBD2 as D (7 bases). There are 15 residues in the CDR3. V was pared by 1 base and J by 4 bases, with 14 bases between. The germline gives CDR1 LGHDT, CDR2 YNNKEL (reference sequence).